This TCR beta chain emerged from a study of blood T cell repertoires in COVID-19. About the research overall: Some COVID-19 samples were acute and others convalescent; all came from the United States, Italy and Spain.

Measured with immunoSEQ multiplex PCR; TCRdb has only the in-frame clones, and not every one. The data contain some 130,000 clones, about 76% of them seen just once; the ten biggest clones take up roughly 8.1%. There are 16 residues in the CDR3. A word on this clone: Additional DNA sequences in this sample encode the identical CDR3.

Sequenced: peripheral blood. V is TRBV21-1 and J is TRBJ2-7; the table's D call of TRBD2 was not tested on the DNA. TRBV21-1 is described as a pseudogene. The sequence was obtained from a woman aged 55-75 years with active or convalescent COVID-19. The CDR3 DNA follows: TGTGCCAGCAGCAAGAGAGTAGCGGGAGATTCCTACGAGCAGTACTTC. It is translated as CASSKRVAGDSYEQYF.